The source of this T cell receptor (beta chain) is a study of T cells in Graves' hyperthyroidism and ophthalmopathy. Findings and limits, study-wide: The majority of expanded thyroid clonotypes above 0.001 also appeared in blood.

From RNA transcripts, TCR beta CDR3 regions were amplified. The TCR CDR3 first-round RT-PCR relied on the HTBI primer set. Via MiXCR, TCRdb re-called the multiplex PCR reads, giving one row per CDR3 protein. The sample lists about 530,000 distinct CDR3 sequences, about 15% occurring once. The CDR3 spans 14 residues. CDR1 MDHEN and CDR2 SYDVKM come from the germline V gene. As to this clonotype: What it recognizes is unknown. This may be a read error: a much more frequent sequence differs by one nucleotide.

Exclusion criteria comprised uncontrolled infection, other autoimmune disease, pregnancy or lactation. The origin of this receptor is a woman aged 18-29 years with Graves' ophthalmopathy. This chain links TRBV28 with TRBJ1-1; D is unresolved. The material sequenced was blood. CDR3 amino acids: CAGSEAILTTEAFF. CDR3 DNA: TGTGCCGGCAGTGAGGCGATCCTGACCACTGAAGCTTTCTTT. The full variable domain, with the rest looked up from reference TRBV28 and TRBJ1-1, is DVKVTQSSRYLVKRTGEKVFLECVQDMDHENMFWYRQDPGLGLRLIYFSYDVKMKEKGDIPEGYSVSREKKERFSLILESASTNQTSMYLCAGSEAILTTEAFFGQGTRLTVV.